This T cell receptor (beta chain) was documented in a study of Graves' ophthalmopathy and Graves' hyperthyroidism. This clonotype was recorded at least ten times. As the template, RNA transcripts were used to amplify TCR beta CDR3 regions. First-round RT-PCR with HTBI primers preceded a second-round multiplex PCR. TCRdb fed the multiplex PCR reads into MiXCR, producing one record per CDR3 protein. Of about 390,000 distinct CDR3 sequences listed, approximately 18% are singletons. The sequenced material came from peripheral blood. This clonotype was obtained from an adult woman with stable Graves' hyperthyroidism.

The CDR3 protein is CASSSLWAGDNEQYF. Written as DNA, the CDR3 is TGTGCCAGCAGTTCCCTTTGGGCAGGGGACAACGAGCAGTACTTC. This chain joins TRBV28 and TRBJ2-7; possible D gene TRBD1, 6 bases. Germline V gene lookup returns CDR1 MDHEN and CDR2 SYDVKM. Trimming shortened V by 4 bases and J by 5 bases, and 18 bases separated the two germline ends. The CDR3 is 15 residues long.